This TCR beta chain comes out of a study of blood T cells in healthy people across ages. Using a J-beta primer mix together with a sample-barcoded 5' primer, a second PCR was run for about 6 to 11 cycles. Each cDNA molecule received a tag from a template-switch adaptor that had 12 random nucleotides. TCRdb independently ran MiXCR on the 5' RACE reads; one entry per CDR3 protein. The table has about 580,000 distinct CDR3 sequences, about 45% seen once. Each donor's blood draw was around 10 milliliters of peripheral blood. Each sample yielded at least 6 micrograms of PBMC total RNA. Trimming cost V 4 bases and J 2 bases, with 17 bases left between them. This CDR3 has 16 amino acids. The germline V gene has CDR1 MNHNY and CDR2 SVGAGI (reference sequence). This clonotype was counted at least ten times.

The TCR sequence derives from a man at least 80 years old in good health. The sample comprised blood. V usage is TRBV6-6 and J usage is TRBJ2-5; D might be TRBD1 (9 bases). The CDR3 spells CASSWTGAGGQETQYF. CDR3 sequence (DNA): TGTGCCAGCAGTTGGACAGGGGCGGGGGGACAAGAGACCCAGTACTTC.